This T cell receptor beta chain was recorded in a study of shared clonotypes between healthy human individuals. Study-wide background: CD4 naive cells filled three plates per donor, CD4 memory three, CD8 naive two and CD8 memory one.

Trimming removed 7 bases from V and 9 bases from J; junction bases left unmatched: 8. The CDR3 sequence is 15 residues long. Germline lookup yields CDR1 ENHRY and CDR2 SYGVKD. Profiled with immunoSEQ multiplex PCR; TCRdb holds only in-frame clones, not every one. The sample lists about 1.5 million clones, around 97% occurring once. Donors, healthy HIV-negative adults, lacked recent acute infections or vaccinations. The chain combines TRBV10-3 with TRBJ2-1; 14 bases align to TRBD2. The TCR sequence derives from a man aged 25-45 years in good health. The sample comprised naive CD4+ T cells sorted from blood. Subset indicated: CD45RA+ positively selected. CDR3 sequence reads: CAITPGLAGVGEQFF. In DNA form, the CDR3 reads TGTGCCATCACCCCGGGACTAGCGGGAGTGGGTGAGCAGTTCTTC.